Listed below are T cell receptor beta chains from one sample, sequenced in a study of CD4 T cells in relation to SARS-CoV-2 and coronaviruses. These receptors are not linked to any known antigen. The assay was immunoSEQ multiplex PCR, and TCRdb's table has in-frame clones only and misses some. The sample shows around 25,000 clones, roughly 73% of them seen only once. The sample taken for sequencing was CD4+ T cells from PBMCs, cultured in vitro. These TCRs come from a human donor in good health. CDR3s include the opening cysteine and the closing phenylalanine or tryptophan. D genes are given only for firm matches. For some rows the clone size is stated as once, few or many, or as a class when expanded; others skip it.

j_call	d_call	clone_size	v_call	cdr3_aa	cdr3_nt
TRBJ2-1	-	once	TRBV30	CAWSGGSSYNEQFF	TGTGCCTGGAGTGGCGGTTCCTCCTACAATGAGCAGTTCTTC
TRBJ2-5	TRBD1	-	TRBV5-8	CASSSWGTGYQETQYF	TGTGCCAGCAGCTCTTGGGGGACAGGGTACCAAGAGACCCAGTACTTC
TRBJ2-1	-	-	TRBV2	CASSLWTVYNEQFF	TGTGCCAGCAGTCTCTGGACGGTCTACAATGAGCAGTTCTTC
TRBJ2-5	TRBD1	few	TRBV5-4	CASSLKGAAGETQYF	TGTGCCAGCAGCTTGAAGGGGGCCGCAGGGGAGACCCAGTACTTC
TRBJ2-5	TRBD2	-	TRBV7-2	CASSPGLAGGGETQYF	TGTGCCAGCAGCCCCGGACTAGCGGGGGGGGGAGAGACCCAGTACTTC
TRBJ2-3	TRBD1	-	TRBV2	CASSRDRGMDTQYF	TGTGCCAGCAGCCGGGACAGGGGAATGGATACGCAGTATTTT
TRBJ1-1	-	-	TRBV20-1	CSARANTEAFF	TGCAGTGCTAGAGCGAACACTGAAGCTTTCTTT
TRBJ2-7	-	-	TRBV7-9	CASSLEVGEQYF	TGTGCCAGCAGCTTAGAGGTTGGCGAGCAGTACTTC
TRBJ1-1	-	few	TRBV3-1/TRBV3-2	CASSPRGGYTEAFF	TGTGCCAGCAGCCCCCGCGGAGGGTACACTGAAGCTTTCTTT
TRBJ2-1	TRBD2	medium-sized	TRBV7-7	CASSVGLASEQFF	TGTGCCAGCAGCGTCGGACTAGCGAGCGAGCAGTTCTTC
TRBJ2-1	-	-	TRBV9	CASSVGSSLNEQFF	TGTGCCAGCAGCGTAGGTTCCAGTCTCAATGAGCAGTTCTTC
TRBJ2-1	TRBD2	-	TRBV6-2/TRBV6-3	CASSLIAGTYNEQFF	TGTGCCAGCAGTTTAATAGCGGGAACCTACAATGAGCAGTTCTTC
TRBJ1-6	TRBD1	few	TRBV25-1	CASRDRDNSPLHF	TGTGCCAGCAGAGACAGGGATAATTCACCCCTCCACTTT
TRBJ1-2	-	-	TRBV7-2	CASSSPTSNYGYTF	TGTGCCAGCAGCTCACCGACCTCCAACTATGGCTACACCTTC
TRBJ2-1	TRBD2	-	TRBV18	CASSPRIRTSGNEQFF	TGTGCCAGCTCACCCCGGATAAGGACTAGTGGGAATGAGCAGTTCTTC
TRBJ1-3	-	once	TRBV7-9	CASRGAAVAGNTIYF	TGTGCCAGCCGTGGGGCGGCGGTCGCTGGAAACACCATATATTTT
TRBJ1-5	-	-	TRBV11-2	CASIARPGRPYSNQPQHF	TGTGCCAGCATCGCCAGGCCGGGGCGCCCATATAGCAATCAGCCCCAGCATTTT
TRBJ2-1	TRBD1	few	TRBV4-1	CASSQGPRQGWNEQFF	TGCGCCAGCAGCCAAGGTCCGCGACAGGGATGGAATGAGCAGTTCTTC
TRBJ2-7	-	-	TRBV5-1	CASSLGTAQSSYEQYF	TGCGCCAGCAGCTTGGGAACGGCACAGAGCTCCTACGAGCAGTACTTC
TRBJ2-1	TRBD1	-	TRBV4-1	CASSQGDRDINEQFF	TGCGCCAGCAGCCAAGGAGACAGGGATATCAATGAGCAGTTCTTC
TRBJ1-5	TRBD1	few	TRBV7-2	CASSSATGYSNQPQHF	TGTGCCAGCAGCTCCGCGACAGGGTATAGCAATCAGCCCCAGCATTTT
TRBJ1-4	-	-	TRBV7-2	CASSLAGINEKLFF	TGTGCCAGCAGCTTAGCGGGGATTAATGAAAAACTGTTTTTT
TRBJ1-5	-	-	TRBV6-6	CASWGLISNQPQHF	TGTGCCAGCTGGGGCCTAATTTCAAATCAGCCCCAGCATTTT